In this sample, the clone carrying this TCR beta chain turned up a few times. Antigen unknown. The data are from a study of blood T cells in healthy people across ages. Study background: Per every two T cells, about one barcoded beta molecule was captured by template switching.

Trimming stripped 2 bases from V and 6 bases from J, with 18 bases between. CDR1 LNHDA and CDR2 SQIVND come from the germline V gene (reference sequence). This CDR3 contains 16 residues. The second PCR ran 7 to 11 cycles with a sample-barcoded 5' primer and J-beta primers. Each cDNA molecule, via a template-switch adaptor with 12 random nucleotides, was tagged. TCRdb reanalysed the 5' RACE reads using MiXCR and keeps one entry per CDR3 protein. Of more than 800,000 distinct CDR3 sequences detected, around 30% appear once; the ten largest clones hold around 15%. Whole-study results and caveats: PBMCs went unsorted, and a conclusive naive versus antigen-experienced comparison was therefore prevented.

Sequencing used blood. The clonotype comes from a woman at least 80 years old in good health. J is TRBJ2-3 and V is TRBV19; D possibly corresponds to TRBD1 (5 bases). The CDR3 DNA reads as TGTGCCAGTAGTATAAGAACAGGCCTAGTTATTGATACGCAGTATTTT. Encoded protein: CASSIRTGLVIDTQYF.